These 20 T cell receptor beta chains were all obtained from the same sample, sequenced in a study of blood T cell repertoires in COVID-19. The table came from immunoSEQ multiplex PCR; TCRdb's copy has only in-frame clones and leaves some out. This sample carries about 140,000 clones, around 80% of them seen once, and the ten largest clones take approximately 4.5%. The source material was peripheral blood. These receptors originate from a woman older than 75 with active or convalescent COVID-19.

In DNA, the CDR3 is TGTGCCAGTAGAATGGACAGCACAACTAATGAAAAACTGTTTTTT. This gives the protein CASRMDSTTNEKLFF. The gene calls are TRBV19 and TRBJ1-4, with D maybe TRBD1 (6 bases). Trimming removed 6 bases from V and 0 bases from J, with 11 bases in between. The germline CDR1 and CDR2 sequences are LNHDA and SQIVND (reference sequence). The CDR3 runs 15 residues. The full variable domain, rest sourced from reference TRBV19 and TRBJ1-4, is DGGITQSPKYLFRKEGQNVTLSCEQNLNHDAMYWYRQDPGQGLRLIYYSQIVNDFQKGDIAEGYSVSREKKESFPLTVTSAQKNPTAFYLCASRMDSTTNEKLFFGSGTQLSVL.

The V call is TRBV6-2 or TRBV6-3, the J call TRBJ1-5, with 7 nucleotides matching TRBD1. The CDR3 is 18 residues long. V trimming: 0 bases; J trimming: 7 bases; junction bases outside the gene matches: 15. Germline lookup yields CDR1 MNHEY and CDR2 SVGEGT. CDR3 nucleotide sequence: TGTGCCAGCAGTTACTCTAGCTCCGACAGGGTAGGGGCCCAGCCCCAGCATTTT. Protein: CASSYSSSDRVGAQPQHF.

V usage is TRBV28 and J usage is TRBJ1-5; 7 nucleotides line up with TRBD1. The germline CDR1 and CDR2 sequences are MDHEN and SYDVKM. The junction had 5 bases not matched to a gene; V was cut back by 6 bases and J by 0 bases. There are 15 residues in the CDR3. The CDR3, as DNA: TGTGCCAGCAGGTCACAGGGGTATAGCAATCAGCCCCAGCATTTT. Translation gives CASRSQGYSNQPQHF.

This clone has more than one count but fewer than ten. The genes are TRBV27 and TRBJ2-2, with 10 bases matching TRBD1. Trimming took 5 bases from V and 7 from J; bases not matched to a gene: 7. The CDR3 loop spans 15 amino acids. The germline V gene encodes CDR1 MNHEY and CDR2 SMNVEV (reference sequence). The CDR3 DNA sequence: TGTGCCAGCAGTCCCGACAGGGGGCCTGGCGGGGAGCTGTTTTTT. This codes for CASSPDRGPGGELFF.

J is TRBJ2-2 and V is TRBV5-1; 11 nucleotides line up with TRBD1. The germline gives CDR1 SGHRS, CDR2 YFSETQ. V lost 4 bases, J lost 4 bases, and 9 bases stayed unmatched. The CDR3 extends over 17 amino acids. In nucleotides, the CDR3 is TGCGCCAGCAGCGCGGACAGGGGGCGTTCACGCACCGGGGAGCTGTTTTTT. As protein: CASSADRGRSRTGELFF.

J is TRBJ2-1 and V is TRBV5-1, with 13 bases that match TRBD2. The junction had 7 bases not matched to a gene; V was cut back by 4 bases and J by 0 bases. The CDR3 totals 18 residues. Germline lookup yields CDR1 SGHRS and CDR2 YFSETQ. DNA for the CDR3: TGCGCCAGCAGCCAGCAGGGACTAGCGGGGAGCTCCTACAATGAGCAGTTCTTC. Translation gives CASSQQGLAGSSYNEQFF.

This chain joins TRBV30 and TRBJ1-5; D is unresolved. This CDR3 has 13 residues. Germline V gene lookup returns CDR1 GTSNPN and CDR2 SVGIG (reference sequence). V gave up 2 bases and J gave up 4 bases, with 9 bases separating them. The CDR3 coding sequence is TGTGCCTGGAGTTCAACACATAATCAGCCCCAGCATTTT. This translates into CAWSSTHNQPQHF.

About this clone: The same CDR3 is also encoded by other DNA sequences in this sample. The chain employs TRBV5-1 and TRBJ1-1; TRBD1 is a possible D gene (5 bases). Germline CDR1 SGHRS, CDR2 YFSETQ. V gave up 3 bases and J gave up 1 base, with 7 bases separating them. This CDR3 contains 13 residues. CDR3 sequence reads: CASSSTGNTEAFF. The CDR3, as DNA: TGCGCCAGCAGCTCTACAGGGAACACTGAAGCTTTCTTT.

CDR3 region: CASSATGVAGGYTF. CDR3 nucleotide sequence: TGTGCCAGCAGCGCTACAGGGGTCGCGGGCGGCTACACCTTC. The chain joins TRBV7-3 to TRBJ1-2, with 7 nucleotides matching TRBD1. Germline V gene data show CDR1 as SGHTA and CDR2 as FQGTGA. The V gene end was trimmed by 5 bases and the J gene end by 8 bases; junction bases not matched to a gene: 11. This CDR3 has 14 amino acids.

The CDR3 is CASTPIGQGGGYTF. The CDR3, as DNA: TGTGCCAGCACCCCAATAGGACAGGGAGGTGGCTACACCTTC. The gene calls are TRBV25-1 and TRBJ1-2, with 8 bases aligning to TRBD1. Germline V gene lookup returns CDR1 MGHDK and CDR2 SYGVNS. The CDR3 runs 14 residues. V lost 7 bases and J lost 7; bases outside the gene matches: 11.

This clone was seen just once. Here the CDR3 DNA reads TGTGCCAGCAGCGTGGGACAGGGAATTGGTGGCTACACCTTC. Encoded protein: CASSVGQGIGGYTF. The chain uses TRBV2 and TRBJ1-2, with 9 nucleotides matching TRBD1. Per the germline V gene, CDR1 is SNHLY and CDR2 is FYNNEI. V was pared by 6 bases and J by 7 bases, with 9 bases of the junction left unmatched. The CDR3 extends over 14 amino acids. The full variable domain, its missing parts supplied by reference TRBV2 and TRBJ1-2, is EPEVTQTPSHQVTQMGQEVILRCVPISNHLYFYWYRQILGQKVEFLVSFYNNEISEKSEIFDDQFSVERPDGSNFTLKIRSTKLEDSAMYFCASSVGQGIGGYTFGSGTRLTVV.

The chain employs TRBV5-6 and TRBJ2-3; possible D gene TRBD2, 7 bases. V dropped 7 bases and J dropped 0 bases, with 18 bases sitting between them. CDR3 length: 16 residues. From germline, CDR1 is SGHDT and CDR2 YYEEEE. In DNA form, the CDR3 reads TGTGCCAGCCCGTGGGGGGGCCTTACCAGCACAGATACGCAGTATTTT. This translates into CASPWGGLTSTDTQYF.

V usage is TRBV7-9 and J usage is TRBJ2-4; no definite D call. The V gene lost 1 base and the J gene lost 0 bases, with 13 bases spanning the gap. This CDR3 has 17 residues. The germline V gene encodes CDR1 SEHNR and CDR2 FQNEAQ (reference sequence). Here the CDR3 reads CASSLVHDNLAKNIQYF. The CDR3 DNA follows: TGTGCCAGCAGCTTAGTACACGACAACCTAGCCAAAAACATTCAGTACTTC.

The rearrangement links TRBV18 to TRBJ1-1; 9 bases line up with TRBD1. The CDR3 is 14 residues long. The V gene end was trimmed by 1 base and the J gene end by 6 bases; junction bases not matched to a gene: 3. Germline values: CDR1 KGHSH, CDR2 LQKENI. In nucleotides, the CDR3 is TGTGCCAGCTCACCACGACAGGGGGAGGCTGAAGCTTTCTTT. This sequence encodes CASSPRQGEAEAFF.

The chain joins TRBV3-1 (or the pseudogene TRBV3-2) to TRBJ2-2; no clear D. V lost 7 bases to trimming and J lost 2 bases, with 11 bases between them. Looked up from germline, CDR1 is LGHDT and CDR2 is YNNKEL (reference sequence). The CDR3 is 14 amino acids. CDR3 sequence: CASKKQPNTGELFF. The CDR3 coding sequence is TGTGCCAGCAAGAAACAGCCCAACACCGGGGAGCTGTTTTTT.

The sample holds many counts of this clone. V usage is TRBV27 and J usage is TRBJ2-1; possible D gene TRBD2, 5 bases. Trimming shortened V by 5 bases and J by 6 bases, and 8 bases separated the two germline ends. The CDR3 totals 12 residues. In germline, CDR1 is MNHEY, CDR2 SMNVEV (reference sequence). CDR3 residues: CASSGTSNEQFF. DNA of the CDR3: TGTGCCAGCAGTGGAACTAGCAATGAGCAGTTCTTC.

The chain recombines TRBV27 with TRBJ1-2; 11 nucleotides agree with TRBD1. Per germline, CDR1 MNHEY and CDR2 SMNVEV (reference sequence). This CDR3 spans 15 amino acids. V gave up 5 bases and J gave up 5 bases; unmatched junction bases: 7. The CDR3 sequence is CASSLLGQGAYGYTF. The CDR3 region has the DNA TGTGCCAGCAGTCTCCTAGGACAGGGGGCGTATGGCTACACCTTC.

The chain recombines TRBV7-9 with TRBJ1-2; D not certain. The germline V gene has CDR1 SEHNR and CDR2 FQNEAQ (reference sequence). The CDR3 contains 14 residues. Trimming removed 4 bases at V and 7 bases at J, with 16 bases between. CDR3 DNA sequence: TGTGCCAGCAGCTCCGAATCGCTTAGGAGTGGCTACACCTTC. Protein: CASSSESLRSGYTF.

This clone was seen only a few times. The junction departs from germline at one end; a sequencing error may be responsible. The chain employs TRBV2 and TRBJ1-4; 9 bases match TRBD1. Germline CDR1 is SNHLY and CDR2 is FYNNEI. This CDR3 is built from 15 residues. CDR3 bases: TGCGCACCCGGGACAGGGACGTGGCCTAATGAAAAACTGTTTTTT. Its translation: CAPGTGTWPNEKLFF.

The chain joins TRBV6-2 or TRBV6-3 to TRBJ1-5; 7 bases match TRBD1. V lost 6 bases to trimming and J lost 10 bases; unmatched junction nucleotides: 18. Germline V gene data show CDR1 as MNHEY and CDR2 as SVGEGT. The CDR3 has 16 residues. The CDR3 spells CASSRTGVPSIKPQHF. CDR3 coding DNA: TGTGCCAGCAGCCGGACAGGAGTTCCCTCTATTAAACCCCAGCATTTT.